Only a few counts were recorded for the clone carrying this T cell receptor beta chain. The antigen remains unidentified. The sample is drawn from a study of T cells after yellow fever vaccination. Study-level results: Primary-vaccination clones mostly resurfaced post-booster (around 95% CD4, about 87% CD8). It was the secondary response that reached its peak faster, day 5 versus 15, but it was weaker.

TCRdb ran MiXCR on the 5' RACE reads and lists one entry per CDR3 protein. The sample consists of 500,000 to 650,000 distinct CDR3 sequences, 9% to 15% of them appearing once. Sequenced material: PBMCs, taken on the day of the yellow fever booster vaccination. The sequence derives from a man aged 25 to 40 who received the YFV17D yellow fever vaccine.

CDR3 region: CASSVGTSGRAKYEQYF. CDR3 bases: TGTGCCAGCAGTGTGGGGACTAGCGGGAGGGCCAAGTACGAGCAGTACTTC. The chain is built from TRBV6-2 or TRBV6-3 and TRBJ2-7; 16 bases map to TRBD2. Per the germline V gene, CDR1 is MNHEY and CDR2 is SVGEGT. The length of the CDR3 is 17 residues. V lost 5 bases and J lost 4; bases outside the gene matches: 8.